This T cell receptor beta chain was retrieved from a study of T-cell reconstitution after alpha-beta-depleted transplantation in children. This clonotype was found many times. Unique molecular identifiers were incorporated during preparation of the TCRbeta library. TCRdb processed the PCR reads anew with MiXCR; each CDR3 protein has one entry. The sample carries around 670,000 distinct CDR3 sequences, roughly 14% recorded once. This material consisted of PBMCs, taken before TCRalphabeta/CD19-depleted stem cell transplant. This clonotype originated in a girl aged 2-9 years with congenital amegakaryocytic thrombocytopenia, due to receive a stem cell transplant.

For the CDR3, the DNA is TGTGCCAGCAGCGGCGGTATGGGGGAGCAGTTCTTC. This codes for CASSGGMGEQFF. The chain has TRBV13 and TRBJ2-1; D gene ambiguous. V lost 5 bases and J lost 10, with 12 bases in between. This CDR3 spans 12 amino acids. CDR1 is PRHDT and CDR2 is FYEKMQ in the germline V gene (reference sequence).